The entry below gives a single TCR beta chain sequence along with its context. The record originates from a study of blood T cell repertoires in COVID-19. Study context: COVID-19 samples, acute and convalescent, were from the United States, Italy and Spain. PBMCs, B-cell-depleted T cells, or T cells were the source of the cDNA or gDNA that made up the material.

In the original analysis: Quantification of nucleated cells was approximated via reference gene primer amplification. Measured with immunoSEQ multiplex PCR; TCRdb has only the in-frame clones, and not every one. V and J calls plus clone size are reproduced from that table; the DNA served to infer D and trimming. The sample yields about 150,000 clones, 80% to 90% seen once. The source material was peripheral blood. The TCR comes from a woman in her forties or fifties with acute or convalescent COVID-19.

The DNA of the CDR3 is TGTGCTAGTGGTTTGGTACGGCAGGGTCCTAACTATGGCTACACCTTC. It encodes CASGLVRQGPNYGYTF. The chain is built from TRBV12-5 and TRBJ1-2; perhaps TRBD1 as D (5 bases). Germline assignment: CDR1 LGHNT and CDR2 FRNRAP. V shed 0 bases and J shed 0 bases, with 11 bases lying between them. This CDR3 spans 16 amino acids.